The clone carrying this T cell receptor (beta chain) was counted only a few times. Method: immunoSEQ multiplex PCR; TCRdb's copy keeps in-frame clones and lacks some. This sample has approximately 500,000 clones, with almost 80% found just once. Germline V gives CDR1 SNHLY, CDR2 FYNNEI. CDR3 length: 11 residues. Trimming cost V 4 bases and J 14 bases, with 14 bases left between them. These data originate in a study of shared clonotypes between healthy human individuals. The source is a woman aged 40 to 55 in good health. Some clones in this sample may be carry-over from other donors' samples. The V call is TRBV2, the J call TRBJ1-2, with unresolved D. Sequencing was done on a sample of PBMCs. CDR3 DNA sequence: TGTGCCAGCAGTGGGCAGACCTACGGGACCTTC. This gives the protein CASSGQTYGTF. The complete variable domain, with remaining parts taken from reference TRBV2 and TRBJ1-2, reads EPEVTQTPSHQVTQMGQEVILRCVPISNHLYFYWYRQILGQKVEFLVSFYNNEISEKSEIFDDQFSVERPDGSNFTLKIRSTKLEDSAMYFCASSGQTYGTFGSGTRLTVV.